Listed here are 25 T cell receptor beta chains from one sample, sequenced in a study of T cells in Graves' hyperthyroidism and ophthalmopathy (dated by TCRdb to about 2019). The protocol used for the library was multiplex PCR. Sequencer: Illumina HiSeq 2000. Amplification of TCR beta CDR3 regions was carried out from RNA transcripts. For the first round of RT-PCR on the TCR CDR3, the HTBI primer set was used together with the Qiagen OneStep RT-PCR kit. TCRdb reprocessing: public reads trimmed at Q25 with fastp, clones called with MiXCR, in-frame beta chains kept. Rows are unified per CDR3 protein, each entry keeping the most common DNA and genes. The sample table records about 700,000 distinct CDR3 sequences; less than 15% of these occur just once. The ten largest clones represent about 9.4% of the sample. Sequencing was done on a sample of blood. These receptors were collected from a woman aged 18-35 years with Graves' hyperthyroidism.

This chain joins TRBV30 and TRBJ1-6; 8 bases are shared with TRBD1. J lost 10 bases, V lost 3 bases, and 8 bases had no gene match. The CDR3 loop spans 14 amino acids. The germline gives CDR1 GTSNPN, CDR2 SVGIG (reference sequence). DNA for the CDR3: TGTGCCTGGAGCCCCGACAGGGGAGGCTCACCCCTCCACTTT. Protein sequence: CAWSPDRGGSPLHF.

The chain recombines TRBV14 with TRBJ2-7; TRBD2 is a possible D gene (6 bases). The CDR3 has 17 amino acids. Trimming stripped 3 bases from V and 1 base from J, with 19 bases between. Germline V gene lookup returns CDR1 SGHDN and CDR2 FVKESK. This CDR3 reads CASSHLGAGRRSYEQYF. The CDR3 coding sequence is TGTGCCAGCAGCCACCTTGGGGCCGGGAGACGTTCCTACGAGCAGTACTTC.

This clonotype has ten or more counts. The chain links TRBV11-2 to TRBJ2-3, with D unresolved. The CDR3 runs to 14 residues. Looked up from germline, CDR1 is SGHAT and CDR2 is FQNNGV. The V and J ends lost 5 bases and 0 bases respectively, with 9 bases between them. The DNA of the CDR3 is TGTGCCAGCAGCGAGGCGAGGAGCACAGATACGCAGTATTTT. It codes for CASSEARSTDTQYF.

Ten or more counts support this clonotype. The chain uses TRBV20-1 and TRBJ2-1; 9 bases agree with TRBD2. CDR1 and CDR2 from the germline V gene are DFQATT and SNEGSKA (reference sequence). CDR3 length: 17 amino acids. With 0 bases clipped from V and 1 base from J, the junction kept 7 bases outside the gene matches. CDR3 in amino acids: CSARDRGSGRSYNEQFF. CDR3 coding DNA: TGCAGTGCTAGAGATCGAGGGAGCGGGAGGTCCTACAATGAGCAGTTCTTC.

Details on this clonotype: This sequence may be a read error, since a much larger clone differs from it by one base. Without the conserved terminal phenylalanine or tryptophan, this CDR3 likely stems from a read error. The genes are TRBV5-1 and TRBJ1-1, with 7 nucleotides matching TRBD1. Germline CDR1 is SGHRS and CDR2 is YFSETQ. The CDR3 consists of 14 residues. Unmatched junction bases numbered 5, after V lost 2 bases and J lost 4 bases. The CDR3 here is CASSLPRDSTEAFL. The CDR3 nucleotides are TGCGCCAGCAGCTTACCCCGGGACAGCACTGAAGCTTTCCTT.

CDR3 sequence: CASSPPAGGETQYF. CDR3 coding DNA: TGTGCCAGTAGTCCCCCAGCGGGCGGAGAGACCCAGTACTTC. V gene TRBV19 combines with J gene TRBJ2-5; tentatively, D is TRBD2 (6 bases). Germline loops: CDR1 LNHDA, CDR2 SQIVND (reference sequence). The germline V and J ends were trimmed by 5 bases and 4 bases, with 14 bases remaining between them. CDR3 length: 14 amino acids.

The table lists this clonotype with a few counts. The rearrangement links TRBV6-2 or TRBV6-3 to TRBJ2-1, with D possibly TRBD2 on 6 matching bases. Germline V gene lookup returns CDR1 MNHEY and CDR2 SVGEGT. The V gene lost 4 bases and the J gene lost 5 bases, with 21 bases spanning the gap. This CDR3 is 17 amino acids long. The CDR3 coding sequence is TGTGCCAGCAGTTCCACGGAGGGAGCGGGTATAAACAATGAGCAGTTCTTC. This gives the protein CASSSTEGAGINNEQFF.

This chain joins TRBV7-2 and TRBJ2-5; D is unresolved. V lost 1 base, J lost 1 base, and 4 bases lay in between. The CDR3 runs 13 residues. Germline V gives CDR1 SGHTA, CDR2 FQGNSA. The CDR3 DNA sequence: TGTGCCAGCAGCTTAGAACGCCAAGAGACCCAGTACTTC. Protein product: CASSLERQETQYF.

The CDR3 sequence: CSAWTGEDLYGYTF. CDR3 DNA: TGCAGCGCTTGGACAGGGGAAGATTTATATGGCTACACCTTC. The chain joins TRBV29-1 to TRBJ1-2; 9 positions agree with TRBD1. Germline assignment: CDR1 SQVTM and CDR2 ANQGSEA. The junction had 11 bases not matched to a gene; V was cut back by 7 bases and J by 5 bases. The CDR3 runs 14 residues.

This sequence joins TRBV7-3 and TRBJ2-1, with D perhaps matching TRBD2 (6 bases). Trimming stripped 3 bases from V and 2 bases from J, with 17 bases between. CDR1 is SGHTA, CDR2 FQGTGA, per germline. The CDR3 runs 17 residues. The CDR3 here is CASSFDTGGITYNEQFF. CDR3 in DNA: TGTGCCAGCAGCTTCGACACGGGCGGGATCACCTACAATGAGCAGTTCTTC.

This clonotype was recorded at least ten times. The V and J genes are TRBV12-3 or TRBV12-4 and TRBJ2-5; possible D gene TRBD1, 6 bases. This CDR3 has 14 amino acids. The V end lost 3 bases, the J end lost 2 bases, and 10 bases lay between the germline ends. As DNA, the CDR3 is TGTGCCAGCAGTTTCGGACAGACACAAGAGACCCAGTACTTC. It translates to CASSFGQTQETQYF.

The sample holds a few counts of this clonotype. The chain couples TRBV24-1 to TRBJ2-1; D remains unclear. The CDR3 runs to 17 residues. Between the trimmed V and J ends, which lost 5 bases and 0 bases, there was a span of 16 bases. Germline lookup yields CDR1 KGHDR and CDR2 SFDVKD. The CDR3 reads CATSGVRAPNSYNEQFF. The CDR3 DNA reads TGTGCCACCAGTGGGGTACGGGCGCCTAACTCCTACAATGAGCAGTTCTTC.

The chain carries TRBV5-4 and TRBJ2-5, with a weak D call TRBD1 (6 bases). Per the germline V gene, CDR1 is SGHNT and CDR2 is YYREEE (reference sequence). The CDR3 contains 14 residues. V lost 2 bases and J lost 5, with 13 bases in between. CDR3 sequence (DNA): TGTGCCAGCAGCTTAACCGGGACAACGGAGACCCAGTACTTC. It translates to CASSLTGTTETQYF. Drawing the rest from reference TRBV5-4 and TRBJ2-5, the complete variable domain is ETGVTQSPTHLIKTRGQQVTLRCSSQSGHNTVSWYQQALGQGPQFIFQYYREEENGRGNFPPRFSGLQFPNYSSELNVNALELDDSALYLCASSLTGTTETQYFGPGTRLLVL.

This clonotype was counted at least ten times. The chain joins TRBV5-1 to TRBJ1-1, with D perhaps TRBD1 (5 bases). The CDR3 has 15 amino acids. Trimming took off 3 bases at V and 8 bases at J, with 20 bases between the two ends. The germline CDR1 and CDR2 sequences are SGHRS and YFSETQ. CDR3 DNA: TGCGCCAGCAGCTCCGTGGGGGGGGTCGAGGTGGAAGCTTTCTTT. It codes for CASSSVGGVEVEAFF.

This clonotype was observed a few times. The genes are TRBV29-1 and TRBJ1-1, with TRBD1 matching 10 bases. CDR1 and CDR2 from the germline V gene are SQVTM and ANQGSEA. This CDR3 comprises 15 residues. The V gene end was trimmed by 6 bases and the J gene end by 4 bases; junction bases not matched to a gene: 11. CDR3 nucleotides: TGCAGCGTCGCCGGGACAGGGGAATCTGGCACTGAAGCTTTCTTT. Amino acids: CSVAGTGESGTEAFF.

This clonotype was seen more than once but under ten times. The chain carries TRBV6-6 and TRBJ1-2; 7 bases are a match to TRBD1. Germline V gene sequence: CDR1 MNHNY, CDR2 SVGAGI (reference sequence). With 2 bases clipped from V and 6 bases from J, the junction kept 9 bases outside the gene matches. CDR3 length equals 15 residues. This CDR3 is CASSYHGQEPNGYTF. Written as DNA, the CDR3 is TGTGCCAGCAGTTACCACGGACAGGAACCAAATGGCTACACCTTC.

The chain links TRBV2 to TRBJ1-2; D ambiguous. CDR1 and CDR2 from the germline V gene are SNHLY and FYNNEI. This CDR3 comprises 11 residues. V was trimmed by 11 bases and J by 8 bases, leaving 15 bases between them. CDR3 sequence: CALRHLPGYTF. The CDR3 DNA sequence: TGTGCCCTAAGACACCTCCCGGGCTACACCTTC.

This chain links TRBV14 with TRBJ2-2; 8 bases agree with TRBD2. Germline V CDR1 and CDR2: SGHDN, FVKESK. The CDR3 covers 17 residues. V shed 3 bases, J shed 0 bases, and the junction held 6 bases outside the gene matches. CDR3: CASSQNGGAPNTGELFF. The CDR3 DNA is TGTGCCAGCAGCCAGAACGGGGGGGCCCCGAACACCGGGGAGCTGTTTTTT.

In this sample, this clonotype turned up a few times. The chain couples TRBV5-1 to TRBJ1-1; D perhaps matches TRBD1 (6 bases). V was trimmed by 3 bases and J by 0 bases, leaving 12 bases between them. Germline CDR1 and CDR2: SGHRS and YFSETQ. This CDR3 is 15 amino acids long. The chain's CDR3 is CASSYQGQMNTEAFF. CDR3 sequence (DNA): TGCGCCAGCAGCTACCAAGGACAGATGAACACTGAAGCTTTCTTT.

V gene TRBV7-2 combines with J gene TRBJ1-5, with D tentatively TRBD1 (5 bases). V gave up 2 bases and J gave up 5 bases, with 13 bases separating them. Germline CDR1 SGHTA, CDR2 FQGNSA. This CDR3 spans 15 amino acids. CDR3 sequence: CASSLMPGWDQPQHF. The CDR3 DNA is TGTGCCAGCAGCTTAATGCCAGGGTGGGATCAGCCCCAGCATTTT.

The chain combines TRBV5-1 with TRBJ2-5, with 11 bases aligning to TRBD2. CDR3 length: 15 residues. J was trimmed by 2 bases and V by 5 bases; bases with no gene match: 5. CDR1 and CDR2 (germline): SGHRS, YFSETQ. The CDR3 reads CASRTGTSGQETQYF. CDR3 in DNA: TGCGCCAGCAGAACCGGGACTAGCGGTCAAGAGACCCAGTACTTC.

In this sample, this clonotype turned up many times. V usage is TRBV11-2 and J usage is TRBJ2-7; 14 bases are shared with TRBD2. The CDR3 length is 18 residues. V lost 6 bases, J lost 6 bases, and 16 bases stayed unmatched. In germline, CDR1 is SGHAT, CDR2 FQNNGV. The CDR3 spells CASSGQRLAGGPFGEQYF. In nucleotides, the CDR3 is TGTGCCAGCAGTGGACAGCGACTAGCGGGAGGGCCTTTCGGCGAGCAGTACTTC.

In its sample, this clonotype was seen many times. The chain has TRBV29-1 and TRBJ2-7; D call uncertain. The CDR3 consists of 11 residues. V was shortened by 6 bases and J by 4 bases, with 10 bases between the two germline ends. CDR1 is SQVTM, CDR2 ANQGSEA, per germline. In DNA, the CDR3 is TGCAGCGTCAAAGGGTCATACGAGCAGTACTTC. As protein: CSVKGSYEQYF.

This clonotype was detected ten times or more. This sequence joins TRBV4-1 and TRBJ2-7, with 7 bases fitting TRBD2. Germline CDR1 and CDR2: MGHRA and YSYEKL. The CDR3 spans 15 residues. J lost 3 bases, V lost 1 base, and 6 bases had no gene match. CDR3 sequence reads: CASSQGLAVVYEQYF. Written as DNA, the CDR3 is TGCGCCAGCAGCCAAGGTCTAGCGGTCGTCTACGAGCAGTACTTC.

This clonotype was recorded at least ten times. V is TRBV3-1 and J is TRBJ1-4; maybe TRBD1 (5 bases). CDR3 length: 13 residues. Germline V CDR1 and CDR2: LGHDT, YNNKEL (reference sequence). Trimming took 4 bases from V and 10 from J, leaving 13 bases between them. The CDR3 spells CASSLGGSGKLFF. CDR3 DNA sequence: TGTGCCAGCAGCCTGGGGGGTTCGGGAAAACTGTTTTTT.